This is a list of T cell receptor beta chains from one sample in a study of cytomegalovirus exposure and HLA in healthy donors. Using immunoSEQ multiplex PCR, the repertoire was profiled, and TCRdb retains in-frame clones only, with some absent. The table lists 120,000 or so clones, 81% of them singletons. Sequenced input: PBMCs. The source is a man aged 18 to 30 in good health and CMV-seropositive. CDR3s include the opening cysteine and the closing phenylalanine or tryptophan. The D gene is left open where the match is weak. Size is stated for part of the rows, as once, few or many counts, or as a class when the clone is expanded.

j_call: TRBJ2-3
d_call: TRBD2
clone_size: once
v_call: TRBV18
cdr3_nt: TGTGCCAGCTATAGGACTAGCGGGAGAACATCGGGGGATACGCAGTATTTT
cdr3_aa: CASYRTSGRTSGDTQYF

j_call: TRBJ2-1
d_call: -
clone_size: once
v_call: TRBV30
cdr3_nt: TGTGCCTGGAACTCGGGAGTCCCGAACAATGAGCAGTTCTTC
cdr3_aa: CAWNSGVPNNEQFF

j_call: TRBJ1-1
d_call: -
clone_size: -
v_call: TRBV6-5
cdr3_nt: TGTGCCAGCAGTTATCTCCCACATACTATTAACACTGAAGCTTTCTTT
cdr3_aa: CASSYLPHTINTEAFF

j_call: TRBJ1-1
d_call: -
clone_size: medium-sized
v_call: TRBV6-6
cdr3_nt: TGTGCCAGCAGCCTGGGGCAGGAAGCTTTCTTT
cdr3_aa: CASSLGQEAFF

j_call: TRBJ2-7
d_call: TRBD1
clone_size: -
v_call: TRBV27
cdr3_nt: TGTGCCAGCAGCTTTGGGACAGGGGTAGGCTACGAGCAGTACTTC
cdr3_aa: CASSFGTGVGYEQYF

j_call: TRBJ2-1
d_call: TRBD2
clone_size: once
v_call: TRBV10-1
cdr3_nt: TGCGCCAGCAGCTCTAGCGGGAGTAGTGAGCAGTTCTTC
cdr3_aa: CASSSSGSSEQFF

j_call: TRBJ2-7
d_call: -
clone_size: -
v_call: TRBV21-1
cdr3_nt: TGTGCCAGCAGCAATTCAACGGCGGGAGGGTACTACGAGCAGTACTTC
cdr3_aa: CASSNSTAGGYYEQYF

j_call: TRBJ1-6
d_call: TRBD1
clone_size: -
v_call: TRBV4-2
cdr3_nt: TGTGCCAGCAGCCAATCGACAGGGGAGAATTCACCCCTCCACTTT
cdr3_aa: CASSQSTGENSPLHF

j_call: TRBJ2-7
d_call: -
clone_size: -
v_call: TRBV6-5
cdr3_nt: TGTGCCAGTTCAGGGGGAGGCTACGAGCAGTACTTC
cdr3_aa: CASSGGGYEQYF

j_call: TRBJ1-2
d_call: TRBD1
clone_size: -
v_call: TRBV10-3
cdr3_nt: TGTGCCATCAGGGAACCGGGACAGGGGCGAACTTCTACAAATGGCTACACCTTC
cdr3_aa: CAIREPGQGRTSTNGYTF

j_call: TRBJ2-7
d_call: TRBD2
clone_size: once
v_call: TRBV5-1
cdr3_nt: TGCGCCAGCAGCCGACTAGCGGGAGGGTACGAGCAGTACTTC
cdr3_aa: CASSRLAGGYEQYF

j_call: TRBJ2-7
d_call: -
clone_size: -
v_call: TRBV15
cdr3_nt: TGTGCCACCAGCAGAGATTTCGGCTACGAGCAGTACTTC
cdr3_aa: CATSRDFGYEQYF

j_call: TRBJ1-1
d_call: TRBD1
clone_size: once
v_call: TRBV5-1
cdr3_nt: TGCGCCAGCAGCCTCCCGGACAGGGAAAACACTGAAGCTTTCTTT
cdr3_aa: CASSLPDRENTEAFF

j_call: TRBJ1-2
d_call: -
clone_size: -
v_call: TRBV6-6
cdr3_nt: TGTGCCAGCAGTCTGGGCCCACCTTATGGCTACACCTTC
cdr3_aa: CASSLGPPYGYTF

j_call: TRBJ1-4
d_call: TRBD1
clone_size: -
v_call: TRBV14
cdr3_nt: TGTGCCAGCAGCTGGACACGGGACAGCTCAACTAATGAAAAACTGTTTTTT
cdr3_aa: CASSWTRDSSTNEKLFF

j_call: TRBJ2-7
d_call: TRBD2
clone_size: -
v_call: TRBV7-9
cdr3_nt: TGTGCCAGCAGCTTAGCGGGACTAGCCTACGAGCAGTACTTC
cdr3_aa: CASSLAGLAYEQYF

j_call: TRBJ2-7
d_call: -
clone_size: -
v_call: TRBV5-1
cdr3_nt: TGCGCCAGCAGCTTAAATGGGGGGACGGAGCTCTCCTACGAGCAGTACTTC
cdr3_aa: CASSLNGGTELSYEQYF

j_call: TRBJ1-1
d_call: -
clone_size: -
v_call: TRBV4-3
cdr3_nt: TGCGCCAGCAGCCAAGAAATGAGATATGAAGCTTTCTTT
cdr3_aa: CASSQEMRYEAFF

j_call: TRBJ2-3
d_call: -
clone_size: -
v_call: TRBV11-2
cdr3_nt: TGTGCCAGCAGCTCAGTCAGGGATACGCAGTATTTT
cdr3_aa: CASSSVRDTQYF

j_call: TRBJ1-1
d_call: -
clone_size: -
v_call: TRBV27
cdr3_nt: TGTGCCAGCAGTCCAAGACCCCCCCGTACAGGCAACATGAACACTGAAGCTTTCTTT
cdr3_aa: CASSPRPPRTGNMNTEAFF

j_call: TRBJ1-3
d_call: -
clone_size: -
v_call: TRBV12-5
cdr3_nt: TGTGCTAGTGGTTTTTTCTCGGGAAACACCATATATTTT
cdr3_aa: CASGFFSGNTIYF

j_call: TRBJ1-1
d_call: -
clone_size: -
v_call: TRBV25-1
cdr3_nt: TGTGCCAGCAGTGAGTTTTTGGGCCCCGGCACTGAAGCTTTCTTT
cdr3_aa: CASSEFLGPGTEAFF